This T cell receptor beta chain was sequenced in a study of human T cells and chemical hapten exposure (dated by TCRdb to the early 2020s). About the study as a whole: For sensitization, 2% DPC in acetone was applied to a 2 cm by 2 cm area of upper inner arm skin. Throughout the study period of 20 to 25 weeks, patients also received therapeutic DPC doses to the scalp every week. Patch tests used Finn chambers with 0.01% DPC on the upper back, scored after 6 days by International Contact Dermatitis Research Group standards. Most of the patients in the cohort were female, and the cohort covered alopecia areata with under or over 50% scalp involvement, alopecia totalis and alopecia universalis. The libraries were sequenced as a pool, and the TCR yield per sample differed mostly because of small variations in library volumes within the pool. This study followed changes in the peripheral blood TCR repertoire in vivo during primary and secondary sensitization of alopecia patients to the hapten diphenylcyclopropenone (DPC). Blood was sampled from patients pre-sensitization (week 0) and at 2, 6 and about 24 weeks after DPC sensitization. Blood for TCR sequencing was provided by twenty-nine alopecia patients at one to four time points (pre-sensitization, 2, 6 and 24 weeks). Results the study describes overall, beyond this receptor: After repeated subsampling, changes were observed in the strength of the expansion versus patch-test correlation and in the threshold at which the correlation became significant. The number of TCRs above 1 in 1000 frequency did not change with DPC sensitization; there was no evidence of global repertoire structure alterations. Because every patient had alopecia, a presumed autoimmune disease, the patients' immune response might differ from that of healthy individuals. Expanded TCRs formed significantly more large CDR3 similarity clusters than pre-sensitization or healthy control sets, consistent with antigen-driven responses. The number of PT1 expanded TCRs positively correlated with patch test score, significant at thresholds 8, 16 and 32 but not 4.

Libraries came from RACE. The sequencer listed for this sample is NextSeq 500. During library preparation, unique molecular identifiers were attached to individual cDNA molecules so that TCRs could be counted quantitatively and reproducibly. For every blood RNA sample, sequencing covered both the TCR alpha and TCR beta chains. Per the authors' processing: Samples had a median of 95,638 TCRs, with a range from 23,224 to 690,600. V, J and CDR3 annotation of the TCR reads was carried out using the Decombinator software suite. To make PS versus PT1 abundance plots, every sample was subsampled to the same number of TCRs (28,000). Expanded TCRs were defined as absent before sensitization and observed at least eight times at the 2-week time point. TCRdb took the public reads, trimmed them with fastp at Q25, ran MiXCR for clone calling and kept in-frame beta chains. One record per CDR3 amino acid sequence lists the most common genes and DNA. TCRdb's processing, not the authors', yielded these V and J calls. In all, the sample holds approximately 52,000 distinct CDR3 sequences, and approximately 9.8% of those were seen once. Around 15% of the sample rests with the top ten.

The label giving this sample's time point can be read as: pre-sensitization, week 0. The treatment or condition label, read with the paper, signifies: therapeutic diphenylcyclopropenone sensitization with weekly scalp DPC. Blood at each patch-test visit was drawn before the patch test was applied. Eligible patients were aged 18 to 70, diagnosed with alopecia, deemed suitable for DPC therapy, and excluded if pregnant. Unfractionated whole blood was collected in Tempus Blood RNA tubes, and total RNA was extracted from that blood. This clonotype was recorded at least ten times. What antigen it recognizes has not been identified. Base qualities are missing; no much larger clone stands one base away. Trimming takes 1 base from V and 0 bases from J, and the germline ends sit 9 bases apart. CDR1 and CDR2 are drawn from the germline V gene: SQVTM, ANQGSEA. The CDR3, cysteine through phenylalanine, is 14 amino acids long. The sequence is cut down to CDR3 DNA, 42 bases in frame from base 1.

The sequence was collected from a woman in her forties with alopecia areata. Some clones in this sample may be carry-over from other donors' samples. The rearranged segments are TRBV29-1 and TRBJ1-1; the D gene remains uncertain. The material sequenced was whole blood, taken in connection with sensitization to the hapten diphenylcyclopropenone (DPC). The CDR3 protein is CSVEANQVNTEAFF. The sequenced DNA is TGCAGCGTTGAAGCGAACCAGGTGAACACTGAAGCTTTCTTT.